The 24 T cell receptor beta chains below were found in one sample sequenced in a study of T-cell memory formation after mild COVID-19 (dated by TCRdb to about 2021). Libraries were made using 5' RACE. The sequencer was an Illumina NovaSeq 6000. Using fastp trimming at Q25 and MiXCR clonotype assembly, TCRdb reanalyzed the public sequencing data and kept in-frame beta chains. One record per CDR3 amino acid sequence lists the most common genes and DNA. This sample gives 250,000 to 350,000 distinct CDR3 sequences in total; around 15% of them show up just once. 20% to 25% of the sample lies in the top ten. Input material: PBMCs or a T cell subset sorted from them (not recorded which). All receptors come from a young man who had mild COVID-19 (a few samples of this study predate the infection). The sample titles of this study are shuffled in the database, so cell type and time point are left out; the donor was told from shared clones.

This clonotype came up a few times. CDR3 sequence: CSVPGQGRRTEAFF. CDR3 bases: TGCAGCGTGCCGGGACAGGGGAGGCGGACTGAAGCTTTCTTT. The chain couples TRBV29-1 to TRBJ1-1; 10 bases agree with TRBD1. This CDR3 has 14 residues. V gave up 6 bases and J gave up 5 bases; unmatched junction bases: 9. Germline V CDR1 and CDR2: SQVTM, ANQGSEA.

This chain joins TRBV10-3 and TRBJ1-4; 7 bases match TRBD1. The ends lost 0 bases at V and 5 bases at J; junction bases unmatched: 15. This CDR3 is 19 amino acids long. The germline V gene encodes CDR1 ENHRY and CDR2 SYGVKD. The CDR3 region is CAISESGGDTGTDNEKLFF. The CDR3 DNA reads TGTGCCATCAGTGAGTCCGGGGGGGATACCGGGACAGACAATGAAAAACTGTTTTTT.

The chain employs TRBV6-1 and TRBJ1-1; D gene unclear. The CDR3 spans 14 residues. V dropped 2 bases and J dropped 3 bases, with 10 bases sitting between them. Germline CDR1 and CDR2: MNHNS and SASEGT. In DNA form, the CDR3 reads TGTGCCAGCAGTGAACGAGGGCCAGACACTGAAGCTTTCTTT. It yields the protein CASSERGPDTEAFF.

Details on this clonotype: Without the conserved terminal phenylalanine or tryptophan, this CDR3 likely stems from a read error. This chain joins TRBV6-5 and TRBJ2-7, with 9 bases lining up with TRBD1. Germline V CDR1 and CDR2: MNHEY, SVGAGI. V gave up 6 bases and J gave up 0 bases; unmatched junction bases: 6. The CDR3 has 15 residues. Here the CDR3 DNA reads TGTGCCAGCAGAAGGGACAGGGCGAACTCCTACGAGCAGTACTTA. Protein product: CASRRDRANSYEQYL.

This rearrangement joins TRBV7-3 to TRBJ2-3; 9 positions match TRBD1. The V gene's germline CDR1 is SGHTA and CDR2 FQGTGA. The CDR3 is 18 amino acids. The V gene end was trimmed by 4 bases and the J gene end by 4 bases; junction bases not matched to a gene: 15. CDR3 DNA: TGTGCCAGCAGCTCCGTCGAGACCGGGACAGGGTCGCCAGATACGCAGTATTTT. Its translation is CASSSVETGTGSPDTQYF.

The CDR3 spells CASSLSGDRYEQYF. The CDR3 DNA reads as TGTGCCAGCAGTCTGAGCGGGGACCGCTACGAGCAGTACTTC. The rearrangement uses TRBV6-1 and TRBJ2-7; TRBD2 agrees at 7 bases. The CDR3 has 14 amino acids. Germline lookup yields CDR1 MNHNS and CDR2 SASEGT. With 5 bases clipped from V and 3 bases from J, the junction kept 7 bases outside the gene matches.

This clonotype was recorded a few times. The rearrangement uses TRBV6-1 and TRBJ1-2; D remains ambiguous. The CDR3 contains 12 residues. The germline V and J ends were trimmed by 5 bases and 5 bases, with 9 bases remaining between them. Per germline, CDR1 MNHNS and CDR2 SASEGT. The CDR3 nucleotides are TGTGCCAGCAGTAGGGCGAGGTATGGCTACACCTTC. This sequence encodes CASSRARYGYTF.

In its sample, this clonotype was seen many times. The CDR3 DNA reads as TGTGCCAGCAGCTCCCAGAAGGTGCAGTACTTC. Residues: CASSSQKVQYF. The V gene is TRBV7-8, the J gene TRBJ2-7, with unresolved D. The germline V gene has CDR1 SGHVS and CDR2 FQNEAQ. The CDR3 has 11 amino acids. V gave up 4 bases and J gave up 9 bases, with 10 bases separating them.

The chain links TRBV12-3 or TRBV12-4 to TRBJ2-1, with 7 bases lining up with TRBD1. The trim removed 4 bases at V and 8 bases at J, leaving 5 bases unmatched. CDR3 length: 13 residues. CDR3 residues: CASSSQGNHEQFF. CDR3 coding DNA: TGTGCCAGCAGTTCACAGGGGAACCATGAGCAGTTCTTC.

The CDR3 region is CASSLRQLDTEAFF. CDR3 nucleotides: TGTGCCAGCAGTTTACGTCAACTAGACACTGAAGCTTTCTTT. V is TRBV28 and J is TRBJ1-1; D call uncertain. This CDR3 contains 14 residues. Germline CDR1 reads MDHEN; CDR2 reads SYDVKM. Trimming cost V 2 bases and J 3 bases, with 10 bases left between them. Full variable domain (outside the CDR3, taken from reference TRBV28 and TRBJ1-1): DVKVTQSSRYLVKRTGEKVFLECVQDMDHENMFWYRQDPGLGLRLIYFSYDVKMKEKGDIPEGYSVSREKKERFSLILESASTNQTSMYLCASSLRQLDTEAFFGQGTRLTVV.

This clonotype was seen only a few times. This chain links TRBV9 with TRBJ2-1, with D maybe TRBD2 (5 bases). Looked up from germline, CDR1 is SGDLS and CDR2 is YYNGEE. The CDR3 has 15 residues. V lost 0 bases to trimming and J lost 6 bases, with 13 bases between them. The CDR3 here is CASSVGRGSGNEQFF. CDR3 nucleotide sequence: TGTGCCAGCAGCGTAGGGCGCGGCAGCGGCAATGAGCAGTTCTTC.

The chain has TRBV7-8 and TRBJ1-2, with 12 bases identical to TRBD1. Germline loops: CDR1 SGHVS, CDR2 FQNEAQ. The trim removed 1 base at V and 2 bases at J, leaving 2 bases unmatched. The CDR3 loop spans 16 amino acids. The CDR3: CASSLGGQGANYGYTF. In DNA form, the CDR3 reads TGTGCCAGCAGCTTAGGGGGACAGGGGGCCAACTATGGCTACACCTTC.

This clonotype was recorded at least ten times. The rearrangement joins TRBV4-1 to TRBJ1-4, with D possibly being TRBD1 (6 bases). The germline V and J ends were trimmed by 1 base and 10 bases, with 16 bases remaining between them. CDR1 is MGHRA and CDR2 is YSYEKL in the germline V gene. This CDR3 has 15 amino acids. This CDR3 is CASSQGAGVTGKLFF. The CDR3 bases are TGCGCCAGCAGCCAAGGTGCAGGGGTTACGGGAAAACTGTTTTTT.

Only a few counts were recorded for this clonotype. The CDR3 DNA reads as TGCGCCAGCAGCCAAGAAGTCGGACAGGTCGGAGAGACCCAGTACTTC. It specifies CASSQEVGQVGETQYF. The chain uses TRBV4-3 and TRBJ2-5; 7 bases are a match to TRBD1. The germline CDR1 and CDR2 sequences are LGHNA and YSLEER. V trimming: 0 bases; J trimming: 4 bases; junction bases outside the gene matches: 8. The CDR3 consists of 16 residues.

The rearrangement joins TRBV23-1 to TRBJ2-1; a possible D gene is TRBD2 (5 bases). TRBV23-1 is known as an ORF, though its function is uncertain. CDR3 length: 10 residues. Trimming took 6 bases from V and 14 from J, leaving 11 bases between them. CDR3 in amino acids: CASSRDAEFF. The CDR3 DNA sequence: TGCGCCAGCAGCCGGGATGCGGAGTTCTTC.

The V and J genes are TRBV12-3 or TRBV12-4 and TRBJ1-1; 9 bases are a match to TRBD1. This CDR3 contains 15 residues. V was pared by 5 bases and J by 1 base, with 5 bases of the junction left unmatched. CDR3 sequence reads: CASSADRGQNTEAFF. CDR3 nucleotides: TGTGCCAGCAGTGCGGACAGGGGCCAGAACACTGAAGCTTTCTTT.

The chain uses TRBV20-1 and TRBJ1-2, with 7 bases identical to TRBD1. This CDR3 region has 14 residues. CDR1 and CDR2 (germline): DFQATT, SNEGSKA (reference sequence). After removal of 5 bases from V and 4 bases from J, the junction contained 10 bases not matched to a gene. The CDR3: CSASTQTGAYGYTF. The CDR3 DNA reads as TGCAGTGCTTCCACCCAAACAGGGGCCTATGGCTACACCTTC.

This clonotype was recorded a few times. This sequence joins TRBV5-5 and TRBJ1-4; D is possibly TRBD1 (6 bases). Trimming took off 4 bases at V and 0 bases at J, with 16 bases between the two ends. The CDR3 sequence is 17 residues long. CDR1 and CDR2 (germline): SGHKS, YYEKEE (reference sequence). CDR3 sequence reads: CASSPTPQGTTNEKLFF. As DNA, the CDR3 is TGTGCCAGCAGCCCTACCCCACAGGGTACAACTAATGAAAAACTGTTTTTT.

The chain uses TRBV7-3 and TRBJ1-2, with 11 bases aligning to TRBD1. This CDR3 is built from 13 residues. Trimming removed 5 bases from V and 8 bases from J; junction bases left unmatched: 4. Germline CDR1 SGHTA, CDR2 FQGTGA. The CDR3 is CASSGQGAPGYTF. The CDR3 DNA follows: TGTGCCAGCAGCGGACAGGGGGCGCCGGGCTACACCTTC.

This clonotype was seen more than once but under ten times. DNA for the CDR3: TGTGCCAGCAGTACCCGACCGGCGATGACTGAAGCTTTCTTT. This translates into CASSTRPAMTEAFF. The chain employs TRBV3-1 and TRBJ1-1; D unclear. CDR3 length equals 14 residues. Trimming removed 6 bases at V and 5 bases at J, with 16 bases between. CDR1 is LGHDT, CDR2 YNNKEL, per germline (reference sequence).

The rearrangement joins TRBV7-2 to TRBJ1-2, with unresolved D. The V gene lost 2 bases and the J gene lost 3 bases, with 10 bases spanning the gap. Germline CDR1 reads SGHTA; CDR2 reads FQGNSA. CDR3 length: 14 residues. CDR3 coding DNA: TGTGCCAGCAGCTTAATGGGTCGTGACTATGGCTACACCTTC. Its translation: CASSLMGRDYGYTF.

CDR3 in DNA: TGTGCCAGCAGTAGAGAAGGGGTGAACACTGAAGCTTTCTTT. As protein: CASSREGVNTEAFF. The chain has TRBV2 and TRBJ1-1, with TRBD1 as a possible D gene (5 bases). CDR3 length equals 14 residues. Germline V gene lookup returns CDR1 SNHLY and CDR2 FYNNEI. The germline V and J ends were trimmed by 5 bases and 0 bases, with 10 bases remaining between them.

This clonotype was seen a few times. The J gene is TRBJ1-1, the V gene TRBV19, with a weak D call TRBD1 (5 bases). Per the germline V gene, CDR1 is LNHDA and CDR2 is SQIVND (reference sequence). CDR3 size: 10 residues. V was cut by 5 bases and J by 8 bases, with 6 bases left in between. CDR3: CASSPGEAFF. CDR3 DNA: TGTGCCAGTAGTCCAGGGGAAGCTTTCTTT. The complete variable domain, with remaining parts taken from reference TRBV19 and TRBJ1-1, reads DGGITQSPKYLFRKEGQNVTLSCEQNLNHDAMYWYRQDPGQGLRLIYYSQIVNDFQKGDIAEGYSVSREKKESFPLTVTSAQKNPTAFYLCASSPGEAFFGQGTRLTVV.

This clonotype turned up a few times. The DNA of the CDR3 is TGTGCCAGCAGCACCCGAGGAAGGATGCCTGGTTTCTTT. Its protein product is CASSTRGRMPGFF. The chain carries TRBV11-2 and TRBJ1-1, with D hard to call. Germline lookup yields CDR1 SGHAT and CDR2 FQNNGV. The CDR3 covers 13 residues. V was trimmed by 5 bases and J by 13 bases, leaving 20 bases between them.